Listed here are 19 T cell receptor beta chains from one sample, sequenced in a study of OX40 agonist ivuxolimab in advanced cancers. Profiling relied on immunoSEQ multiplex PCR, and the TCRdb table lists in-frame clones only, not all of them. This sample has around 80,000 clones; 65% to 90% occur once, and the top ten carry about 3.4%. The sequences come from CD4+ or CD8+ T cells sorted from blood, collected in a trial of the OX40 agonist ivuxolimab. Receptors were obtained from an adult with an advanced solid tumor such as melanoma, head and neck, liver or kidney cancer.

V is TRBV19 and J is TRBJ2-1; tentatively, D is TRBD2 (7 bases). V lost 1 base and J lost 10, with 20 bases in between. Germline loops: CDR1 LNHDA, CDR2 SQIVND (reference sequence). The CDR3 covers 16 residues. CDR3 in amino acids: CASSIGGQGGIGEQFF. CDR3 in DNA: TGTGCCAGTAGTATAGGGGGGCAGGGAGGGATTGGAGAGCAGTTCTTC.

The CDR3: CASSLNGGTGELFF. The CDR3 DNA follows: TGTGCCAGCAGCTTAAACGGGGGGACCGGGGAGCTGTTTTTT. The rearrangement uses TRBV11-2 and TRBJ2-2; 7 bases fit TRBD2. The CDR3 extends over 14 amino acids. Trimming at V came to 2 bases and at J to 5 bases, leaving 2 bases not matched to a gene. The V gene's germline CDR1 is SGHAT and CDR2 FQNNGV.

The chain is built from TRBV7-3 and TRBJ2-1; D not resolved. Germline V lookup: CDR1 SGHTA, CDR2 FQGTGA. V dropped 2 bases and J dropped 9 bases, with 14 bases sitting between them. This CDR3 contains 14 residues. The chain's CDR3 is CASSLGPVSREQFF. CDR3 DNA: TGTGCCAGCAGCTTAGGGCCCGTGAGCCGTGAGCAGTTCTTC.

This clone was seen repeatedly, ten times or more. This chain links TRBV6-6 with TRBJ1-2; D may be TRBD1 (5 bases). The CDR3 is made up of 14 amino acids. The ends were cut back, 6 bases at V and 4 bases at J, with 15 bases in the middle. Germline V gene lookup returns CDR1 MNHNY and CDR2 SVGAGI (reference sequence). The CDR3 spells CASSHVGGAYGYTF. CDR3 nucleotide sequence: TGTGCCAGCAGCCACGTGGGAGGGGCCTATGGCTACACCTTC.

This chain joins TRBV19 and TRBJ2-3; no reliable D call. Germline CDR1 is LNHDA and CDR2 is SQIVND (reference sequence). The CDR3 is made up of 13 amino acids. The ends were cut back, 1 base at V and 4 bases at J, with 6 bases in the middle. DNA of the CDR3: TGTGCCAGTAGTATAGCAGTTTCAGATACGCAGTATTTT. Translation: CASSIAVSDTQYF.

The chain couples TRBV9 to TRBJ1-1, with a tentative D call TRBD1 (5 bases). Trimming shortened V by 0 bases and J by 0 bases, and 9 bases separated the two germline ends. The CDR3 has 15 residues. The germline V gene encodes CDR1 SGDLS and CDR2 YYNGEE. The DNA of the CDR3 is TGTGCCAGCAGCGTAGATCGAGGGGTGAACACTGAAGCTTTCTTT. Translation gives CASSVDRGVNTEAFF. Together with reference TRBV9 and TRBJ1-1, the CDR3 gives the full variable domain: DSGVTQTPKHLITATGQRVTLRCSPRSGDLSVYWYQQSLDQGLQFLIQYYNGEERAKGNILERFSAQQFPDLHSELNLSSLELGDSALYFCASSVDRGVNTEAFFGQGTRLTVV.

The chain combines TRBV6-4 with TRBJ2-1; 10 bases line up with TRBD2. Per the germline V gene, CDR1 is MRHNA and CDR2 is SNTAGT. The ends lost 6 bases at V and 7 bases at J; junction bases unmatched: 6. The CDR3 runs to 14 residues. The CDR3 spells CASSPGLAENEQFF. The CDR3 bases are TGTGCCAGCAGCCCTGGACTAGCGGAGAATGAGCAGTTCTTC.

This chain uses TRBV7-2 with TRBJ1-1; TRBD1 matches 10 bases. CDR3 size: 15 residues. Germline CDR1 and CDR2: SGHTA and FQGNSA. V trimming: 7 bases; J trimming: 4 bases; junction bases outside the gene matches: 9. CDR3 nucleotide sequence: TGTGCCAGCAACCCGGACAGGGGGGGGAGCACTGAAGCTTTCTTT. Translating it yields CASNPDRGGSTEAFF.

The chain has TRBV10-3 and TRBJ1-2, with 8 bases fitting TRBD1. Germline V lookup: CDR1 ENHRY, CDR2 SYGVKD. Trimming at V came to 5 bases and at J to 3 bases, leaving 8 bases not matched to a gene. This CDR3 is 15 amino acids long. The CDR3, as DNA: TGTGCCATCAGTCCTCCCGGGACAGGCTACTATGGCTACACCTTC. It specifies CAISPPGTGYYGYTF.

This chain uses TRBV7-2 with TRBJ1-2; 9 bases map to TRBD1. Unmatched junction bases numbered 12, after V lost 4 bases and J lost 6 bases. This CDR3 spans 16 amino acids. The germline CDR1 and CDR2 sequences are SGHTA and FQGNSA. For the CDR3, the DNA is TGTGCCAGCAGCTCGAATCCCGGGACAGGGACCGATGGCTACACCTTC. Amino acid sequence: CASSSNPGTGTDGYTF.

J is TRBJ1-1 and V is TRBV11-3; D uncertain. The V gene's germline CDR1 is SGHNT and CDR2 YENEEA. The CDR3 totals 13 residues. V lost 5 bases and J lost 1, with 8 bases in between. The CDR3 DNA sequence: TGTGCCAGCAGCGGCCGTTCGAACACTGAAGCTTTCTTT. Its translation is CASSGRSNTEAFF.

This clone was found once. The chain carries TRBV2 and TRBJ2-3, with D possibly TRBD2 on 6 matching bases. CDR1 and CDR2 from the germline V gene are SNHLY and FYNNEI. CDR3 size: 15 residues. V lost 6 bases and J lost 6, with 19 bases in between. The CDR3 sequence is CASRSLGVGGDTQYF. DNA of the CDR3: TGTGCCAGCAGGAGTCTCGGGGTCGGAGGGGATACGCAGTATTTT.

The J gene is TRBJ1-2, the V gene TRBV6-1; a possible D gene is TRBD1 (6 bases). With 4 bases removed from V and 8 bases from J, the gap between germline ends came to 14 bases. CDR1 is MNHNS, CDR2 SASEGT, per germline. CDR3 length: 13 amino acids. CDR3 in amino acids: CASSGDQGRGYTF. CDR3 sequence (DNA): TGTGCCAGCAGTGGGGATCAGGGGAGAGGCTACACCTTC.

This sequence joins TRBV5-1 and TRBJ2-7; the match to TRBD1 covers 9 bases. V shed 4 bases and J 4 bases; nucleotides not matched to a gene: 3. The CDR3 loop spans 13 amino acids. The germline CDR1 and CDR2 sequences are SGHRS and YFSETQ. The CDR3 nucleotides are TGCGCCAGCAGCGGGACAGGGCTTTACGAGCAGTACTTC. It is translated as CASSGTGLYEQYF.

The chain joins TRBV5-1 to TRBJ2-7; no reliable D call. The CDR3 consists of 12 residues. The germline V gene has CDR1 SGHRS and CDR2 YFSETQ. Trimming cost V 1 base and J 7 bases, with 9 bases left between them. CDR3 sequence (DNA): TGCGCCAGCAGCTTGCGGCCGGGTGAGCAGTACTTC. Its translation is CASSLRPGEQYF.

The chain links TRBV29-1 to TRBJ2-7; unclear D gene. The germline gives CDR1 SQVTM, CDR2 ANQGSEA. The CDR3 has 13 residues. With 4 bases removed from V and 6 bases from J, the gap between germline ends came to 16 bases. This chain's CDR3 is CSVGGAILGEQYF. CDR3 in DNA: TGCAGCGTTGGGGGTGCGATACTCGGCGAGCAGTACTTC.

The chain has TRBV29-1 and TRBJ2-5; D might be TRBD1 (5 bases). The CDR3 loop spans 12 amino acids. Trimming left V 5 bases short and J 5 bases short, with 12 bases between. The germline gives CDR1 SQVTM, CDR2 ANQGSEA. CDR3 coding DNA: TGCAGCGTTCAGGGTGGCTGGGAGACCCAGTACTTC. Protein product: CSVQGGWETQYF. Using reference TRBV29-1 and TRBJ2-5 for the parts outside the CDR3, the full variable domain is SAVISQKPSRDICQRGTSLTIQCQVDSQVTMMFWYRQQPGQSLTLIATANQGSEATYESGFVIDKFPISRPNLTFSTLTVSNMSPEDSSIYLCSVQGGWETQYFGPGTRLLVL.

CDR3 sequence reads: CASSIRKGRTNEKLFF. CDR3 nucleotides: TGTGCCAGTAGTATCCGGAAGGGCAGAACTAATGAAAAACTGTTTTTT. This rearrangement joins TRBV19 to TRBJ1-4; no definite D call. Germline-derived CDR1 and CDR2 are LNHDA and SQIVND (reference sequence). This CDR3 spans 16 amino acids. The V gene lost 3 bases and the J gene lost 1 base, with 12 bases spanning the gap.

This clone has just one count. The chain combines TRBV6-1 with TRBJ2-1; 7 bases fit TRBD1. This CDR3 comprises 15 residues. V lost 6 bases, J lost 1 base, and 6 bases stayed unmatched. The germline V gene has CDR1 MNHNS and CDR2 SASEGT. The DNA of the CDR3 is TGTGCCAGCAGCACAGGGGTTGGTTCCTACAATGAGCAGTTCTTC. Protein product: CASSTGVGSYNEQFF.